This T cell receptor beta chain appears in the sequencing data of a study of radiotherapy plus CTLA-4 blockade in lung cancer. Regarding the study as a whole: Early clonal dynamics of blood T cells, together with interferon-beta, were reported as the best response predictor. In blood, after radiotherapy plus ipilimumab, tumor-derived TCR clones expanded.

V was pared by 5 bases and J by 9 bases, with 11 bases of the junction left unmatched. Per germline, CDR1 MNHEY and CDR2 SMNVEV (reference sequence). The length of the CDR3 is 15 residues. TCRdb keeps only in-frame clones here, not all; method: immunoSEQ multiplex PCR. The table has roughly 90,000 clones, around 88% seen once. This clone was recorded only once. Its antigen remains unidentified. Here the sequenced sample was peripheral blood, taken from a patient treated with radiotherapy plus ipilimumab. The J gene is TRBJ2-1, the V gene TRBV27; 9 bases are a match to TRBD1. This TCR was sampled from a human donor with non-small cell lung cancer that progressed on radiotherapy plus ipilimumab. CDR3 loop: CASSRATGQGIEQFF. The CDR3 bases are TGTGCCAGCAGTAGAGCCACGGGACAGGGTATTGAGCAGTTCTTC.